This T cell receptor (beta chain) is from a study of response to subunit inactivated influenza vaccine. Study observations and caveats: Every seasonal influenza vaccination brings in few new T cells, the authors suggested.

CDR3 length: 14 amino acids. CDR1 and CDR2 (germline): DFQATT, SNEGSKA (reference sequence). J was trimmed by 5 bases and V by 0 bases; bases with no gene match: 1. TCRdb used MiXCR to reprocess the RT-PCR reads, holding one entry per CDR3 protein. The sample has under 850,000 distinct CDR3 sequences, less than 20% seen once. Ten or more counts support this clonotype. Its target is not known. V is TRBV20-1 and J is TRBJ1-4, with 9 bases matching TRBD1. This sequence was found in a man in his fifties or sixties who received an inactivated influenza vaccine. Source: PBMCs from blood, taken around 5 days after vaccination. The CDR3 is CSAREGQGNEKLFF. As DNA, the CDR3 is TGCAGTGCTAGAGAGGGACAGGGAAATGAAAAACTGTTTTTT.